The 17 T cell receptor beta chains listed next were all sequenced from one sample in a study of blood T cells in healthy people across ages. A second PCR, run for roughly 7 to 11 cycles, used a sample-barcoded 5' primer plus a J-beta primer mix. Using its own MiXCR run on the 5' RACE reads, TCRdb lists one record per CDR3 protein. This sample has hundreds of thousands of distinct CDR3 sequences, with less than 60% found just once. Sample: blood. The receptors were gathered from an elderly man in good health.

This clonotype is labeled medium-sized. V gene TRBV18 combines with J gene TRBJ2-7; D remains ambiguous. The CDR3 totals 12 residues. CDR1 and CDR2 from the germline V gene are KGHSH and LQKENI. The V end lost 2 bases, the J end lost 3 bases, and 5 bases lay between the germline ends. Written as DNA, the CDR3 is TGTGCCAGCTCACCAGAAGGCTACGAGCAGTACTTC. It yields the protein CASSPEGYEQYF.

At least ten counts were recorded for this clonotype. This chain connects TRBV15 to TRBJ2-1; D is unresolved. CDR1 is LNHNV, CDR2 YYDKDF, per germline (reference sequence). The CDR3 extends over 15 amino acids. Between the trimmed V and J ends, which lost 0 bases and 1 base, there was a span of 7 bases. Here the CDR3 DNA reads TGTGCCACCAGCAGAGAGACAAATTCCTACAATGAGCAGTTCTTC. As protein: CATSRETNSYNEQFF.

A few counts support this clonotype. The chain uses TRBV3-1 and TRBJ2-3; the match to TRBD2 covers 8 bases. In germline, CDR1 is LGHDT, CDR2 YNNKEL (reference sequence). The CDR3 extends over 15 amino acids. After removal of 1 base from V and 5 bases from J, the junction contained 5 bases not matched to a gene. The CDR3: CASSQAREGRDTQYF. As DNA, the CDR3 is TGTGCCAGCAGCCAAGCTCGGGAGGGGAGAGATACGCAGTATTTT.

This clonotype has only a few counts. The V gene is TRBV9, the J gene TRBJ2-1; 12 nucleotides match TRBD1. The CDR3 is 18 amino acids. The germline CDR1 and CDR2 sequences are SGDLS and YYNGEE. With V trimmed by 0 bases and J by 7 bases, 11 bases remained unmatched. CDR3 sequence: CASSVEGTGGISINEQFF. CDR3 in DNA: TGTGCCAGCAGCGTAGAAGGGACAGGGGGCATATCGATTAATGAGCAGTTCTTC.

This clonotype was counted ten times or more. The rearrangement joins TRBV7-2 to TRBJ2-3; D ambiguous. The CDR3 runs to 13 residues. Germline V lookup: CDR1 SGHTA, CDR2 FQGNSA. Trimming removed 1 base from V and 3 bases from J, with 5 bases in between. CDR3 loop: CASSLVTTDTQYF. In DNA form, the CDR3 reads TGTGCCAGCAGCTTAGTCACAACAGATACGCAGTATTTT.

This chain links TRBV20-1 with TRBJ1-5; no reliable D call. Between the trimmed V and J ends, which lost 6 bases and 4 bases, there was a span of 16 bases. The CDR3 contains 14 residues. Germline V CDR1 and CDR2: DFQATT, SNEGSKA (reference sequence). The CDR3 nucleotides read TGCAGTGCCGCCGGGGAAATAGCAAATCAGCCCCAGCATTTT. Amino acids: CSAAGEIANQPQHF.

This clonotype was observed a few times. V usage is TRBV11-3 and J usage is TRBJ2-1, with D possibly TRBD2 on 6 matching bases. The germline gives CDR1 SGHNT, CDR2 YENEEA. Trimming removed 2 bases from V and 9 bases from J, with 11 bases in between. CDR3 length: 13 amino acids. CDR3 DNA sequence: TGTGCCAGCAGCTTATCTGAGACTAGTGAGCAGTTCTTC. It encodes CASSLSETSEQFF. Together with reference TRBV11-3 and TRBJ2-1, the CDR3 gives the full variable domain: EAGVVQSPRYKIIEKKQPVAFWCNPISGHNTLYWYLQNLGQGPELLIRYENEEAVDDSQLPKDRFSAERLKGVDSTLKIQPAELGDSAVYLCASSLSETSEQFFGPGTRLTVL.

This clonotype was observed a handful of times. CDR3 protein: CASSESRQGFISPLHF. The CDR3 DNA reads TGTGCCAGCAGTGAATCGAGACAGGGTTTTATTTCACCCCTCCACTTT. The V call is TRBV25-1, the J call TRBJ1-6, with 7 bases lining up with TRBD1. This CDR3 contains 16 residues. J gave up 9 bases and V 1 base, and 9 bases lay outside the gene matches. The germline CDR1 and CDR2 sequences are MGHDK and SYGVNS.

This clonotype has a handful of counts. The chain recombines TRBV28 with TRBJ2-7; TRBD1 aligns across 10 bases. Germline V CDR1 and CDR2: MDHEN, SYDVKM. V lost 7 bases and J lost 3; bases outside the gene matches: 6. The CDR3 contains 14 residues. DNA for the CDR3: TGTGCCAGCACTCCCAGGACAGGGGGCTACGAGCAGTACTTC. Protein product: CASTPRTGGYEQYF.

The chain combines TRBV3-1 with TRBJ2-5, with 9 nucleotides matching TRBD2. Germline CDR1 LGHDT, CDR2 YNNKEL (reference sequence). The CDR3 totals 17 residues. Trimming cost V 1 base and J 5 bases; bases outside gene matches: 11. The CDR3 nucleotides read TGTGCCAGCAGCCAAGTCAGTAGCGGGAGTTTACAGGAGACCCAGTACTTC. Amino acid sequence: CASSQVSSGSLQETQYF.

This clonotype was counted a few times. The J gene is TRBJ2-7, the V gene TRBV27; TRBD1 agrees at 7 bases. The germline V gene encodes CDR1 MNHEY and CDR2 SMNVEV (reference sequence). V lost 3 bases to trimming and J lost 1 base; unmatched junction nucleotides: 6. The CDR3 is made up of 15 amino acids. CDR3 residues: CASSLPGTVSYEQYF. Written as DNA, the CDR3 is TGTGCCAGCAGTTTGCCCGGGACAGTATCCTACGAGCAGTACTTC.

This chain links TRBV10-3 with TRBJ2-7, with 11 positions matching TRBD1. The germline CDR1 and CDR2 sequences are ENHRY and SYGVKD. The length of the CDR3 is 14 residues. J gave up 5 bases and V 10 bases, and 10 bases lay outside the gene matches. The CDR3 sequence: CATRGQGERHEQYF. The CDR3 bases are TGTGCCACCCGGGGACAGGGGGAACGGCACGAGCAGTACTTC.

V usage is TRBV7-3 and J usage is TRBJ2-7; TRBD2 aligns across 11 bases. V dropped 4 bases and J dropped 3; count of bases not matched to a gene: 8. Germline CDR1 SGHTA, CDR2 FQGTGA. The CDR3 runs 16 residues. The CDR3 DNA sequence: TGTGCCAGCAGCTCTACTCTCGGGACTAGCGGCTACGAGCAGTACTTC. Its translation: CASSSTLGTSGYEQYF.

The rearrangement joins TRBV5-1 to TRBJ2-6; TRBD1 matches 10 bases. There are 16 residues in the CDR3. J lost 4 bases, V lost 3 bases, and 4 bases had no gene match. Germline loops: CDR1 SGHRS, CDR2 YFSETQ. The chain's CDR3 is CASSSGTGVGANVLTF. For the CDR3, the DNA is TGCGCCAGCAGCTCCGGGACAGGGGTCGGGGCCAACGTCCTGACTTTC.

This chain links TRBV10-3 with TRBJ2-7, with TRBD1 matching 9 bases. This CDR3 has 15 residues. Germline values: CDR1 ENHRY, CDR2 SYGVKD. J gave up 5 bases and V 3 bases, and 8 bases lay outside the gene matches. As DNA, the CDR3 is TGTGCCATCAGTGACCTTCCAGGGGACAGGGACGAGCAGTACTTC. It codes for CAISDLPGDRDEQYF.

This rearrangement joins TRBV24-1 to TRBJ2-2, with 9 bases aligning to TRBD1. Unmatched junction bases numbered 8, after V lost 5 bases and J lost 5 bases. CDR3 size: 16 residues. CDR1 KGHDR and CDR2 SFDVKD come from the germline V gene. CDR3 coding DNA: TGTGCCACCAGTGGGATTGGACAGGGGAAGACCGGGGAGCTGTTTTTT. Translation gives CATSGIGQGKTGELFF.

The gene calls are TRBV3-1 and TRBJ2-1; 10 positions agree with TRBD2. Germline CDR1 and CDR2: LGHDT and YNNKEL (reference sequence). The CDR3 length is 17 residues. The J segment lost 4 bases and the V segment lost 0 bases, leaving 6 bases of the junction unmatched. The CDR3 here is CASSQDPQTSGYNEQFF. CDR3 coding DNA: TGTGCCAGCAGCCAAGATCCTCAGACTAGCGGGTACAATGAGCAGTTCTTC.